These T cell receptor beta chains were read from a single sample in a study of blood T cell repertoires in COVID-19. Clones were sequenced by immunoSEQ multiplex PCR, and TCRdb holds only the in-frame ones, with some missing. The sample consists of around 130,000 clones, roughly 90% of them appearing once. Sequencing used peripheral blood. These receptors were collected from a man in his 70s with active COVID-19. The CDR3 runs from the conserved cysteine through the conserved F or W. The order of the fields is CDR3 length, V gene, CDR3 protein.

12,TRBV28,CASSFLNYGYTF
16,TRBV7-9,CASSFLYGGRTGELFF
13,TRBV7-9,CASRKGAQVRAFF
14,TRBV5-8,CASRNTGQGTEQFF
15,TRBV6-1,CASSEDRGAKNIQYF
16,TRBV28,CASSPRTGIGNQPQHF
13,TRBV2,CASRGDREQPQHF
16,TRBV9,CASSPRGLAGRETQYF
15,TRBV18,CASSLGLAGYNEQFF
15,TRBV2,CASSGGLAGEVEQFF
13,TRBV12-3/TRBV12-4,CASSTGGVTEAFF
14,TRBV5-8,CASSSPYGTDTQYF
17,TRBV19,CASSEGTSGPPSYEQYF
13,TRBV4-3,CASSRSQSYEQYF
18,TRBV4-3,CASSSTITDITSTDTQYF
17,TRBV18,CASSPPGPGTANTEAFF
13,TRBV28,CASVPTAGEKLFF
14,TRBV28,CASSSYGGTYGYTF
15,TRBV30,CALGVGGSGGETQYF
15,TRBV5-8,CASSLTGDPNYGYTF
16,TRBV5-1,CASSLSGGRAYNEQFF
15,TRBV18,CASSPQREGPDEQYF
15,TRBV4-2,CASSPRDSRGDTQYF
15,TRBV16,CASSLSGTGSYGYTF
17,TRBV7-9,CASSFHAREGRNYEQYF
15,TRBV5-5,CASSFYGTGSYEQYF
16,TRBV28,CASSLIGTSPTYEQYF
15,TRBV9,CASSVGASSSYEQYF
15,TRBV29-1,CSVESGQVSYNEQFF
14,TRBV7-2,CASSLRGGSDTIYF
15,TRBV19,CASRDTGLSNQPQHF
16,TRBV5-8,CASSLRGTGRATEAFF
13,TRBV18,CASSPSGGYEQYF
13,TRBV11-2,CASSPFLRETQYF
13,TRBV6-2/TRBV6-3,CASSSGTSGTQYF
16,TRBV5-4,CASSPAERAYSYEQYF
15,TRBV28,CASSLPGTGSYEQYF
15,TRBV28,CASSLSGNANEKLFF
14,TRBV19,CASSTGGTSSGYTF
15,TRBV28,CASSTPETGQGEAFF
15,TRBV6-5,CASSLTGGPGETQYF
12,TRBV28,CASSQISYGYTF
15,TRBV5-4,CASSDGRRSSYEQYF
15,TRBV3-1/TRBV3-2,CASSQATGPGETQYF
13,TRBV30,CAWSGDRGNEQFF
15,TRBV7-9,CASSSLGGLDEKLFF
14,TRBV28,CASSWTGPNYGYTF